Shown below are 5 T cell receptor beta chains from a single sample sequenced in a study of control samples from healthy donors and cancer patients. Only in-frame clones appear in the TCRdb table, and some are missing; sequencing was by immunoSEQ multiplex PCR. The sample holds 150,000 to 180,000 clones, about 94% seen once. The specimen was blood. The receptor set was obtained from a man between 35 and 55 years old in good health.

This clone was counted between two and nine times. The chain is built from TRBV15 and TRBJ1-2; the match to TRBD1 covers 9 bases. This CDR3 spans 15 amino acids. Germline CDR1 reads LNHNV; CDR2 reads YYDKDF (reference sequence). V was clipped by 5 bases and J by 7 bases; unmatched bases: 11. CDR3 amino acids: CATSGILGTGSGYTF. The CDR3 bases are TGTGCCACCAGCGGGATCCTCGGGACAGGGAGTGGCTACACCTTC.

This clone was observed a few times. V is TRBV12-1 and J is TRBJ1-1; TRBD1 reflects the table's D call only, with no check against the DNA. TRBV12-1 is termed a pseudogene. There are 15 residues in the CDR3. This chain's CDR3 is CASSSSRQGDTEAFF. The CDR3 DNA sequence: TGTGCCAGCAGCTCCAGCAGACAGGGAGACACTGAAGCTTTCTTT.

This chain links TRBV4-1 with TRBJ2-2, with 12 bases that match TRBD2. With V trimmed by 4 bases and J by 5 bases, 2 bases remained unmatched. The CDR3 is 15 residues long. The germline CDR1 and CDR2 sequences are MGHRA and YSYEKL. The CDR3 DNA reads as TGCGCCAGCAGCCCGGGACTAGCGGGTACCGGGGAGCTGTTTTTT. This gives the protein CASSPGLAGTGELFF.

The CDR3 reads CASSLPQDSNGTDTQYF. In nucleotides, the CDR3 is TGTGCCAGCAGCTTACCCCAGGACTCGAACGGCACAGATACGCAGTATTTT. V is TRBV21-1 and J is TRBJ2-3; TRBD2 is the table's D call, not checked against the DNA. TRBV21-1 is a documented pseudogene. CDR3 length: 17 residues.

The CDR3 spells CASSTDGNSNQPQHF. DNA for the CDR3: TGTGCCAGCAGCACGGACGGGAATAGCAATCAGCCCCAGCATTTT. The V call is TRBV21-1, the J call TRBJ1-5. TRBV21-1 is shown as a pseudogene. The CDR3 covers 15 residues.